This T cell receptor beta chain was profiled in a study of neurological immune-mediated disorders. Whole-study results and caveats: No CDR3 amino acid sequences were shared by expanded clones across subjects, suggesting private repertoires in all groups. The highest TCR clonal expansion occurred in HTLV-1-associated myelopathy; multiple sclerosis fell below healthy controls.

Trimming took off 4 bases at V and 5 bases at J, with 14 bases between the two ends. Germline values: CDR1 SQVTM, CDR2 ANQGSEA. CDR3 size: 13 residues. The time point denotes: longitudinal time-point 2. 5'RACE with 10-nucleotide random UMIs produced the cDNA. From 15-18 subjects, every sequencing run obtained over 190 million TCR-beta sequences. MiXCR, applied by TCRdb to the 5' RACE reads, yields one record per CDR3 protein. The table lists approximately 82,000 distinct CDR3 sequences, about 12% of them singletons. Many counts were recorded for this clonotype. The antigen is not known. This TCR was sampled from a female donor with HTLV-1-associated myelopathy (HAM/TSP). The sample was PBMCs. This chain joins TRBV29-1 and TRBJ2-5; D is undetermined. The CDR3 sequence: CSVVTEFGETQYF. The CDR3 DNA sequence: TGCAGCGTTGTGACGGAATTTGGGGAGACCCAGTACTTC.